Presented here are 4 T cell receptor beta chains from one specimen sequenced in a study of cytomegalovirus exposure and HLA in healthy donors. The PCR made use of 60 Vbeta and 13 Jbeta primers. The assay was immunoSEQ multiplex PCR, and TCRdb's table has in-frame clones only and misses some. The data hold about 140,000 clones, with 80% to 85% observed a single time. What was sequenced was PBMCs. The origin of the receptors is a boy between 2 and 15 years old in good health and CMV-seronegative.

The V call is TRBV9, the J call TRBJ2-3; a possible D gene is TRBD2 (6 bases). The CDR3 sequence is 16 residues long. Germline CDR1 is SGDLS and CDR2 is YYNGEE. V was pared by 3 bases and J by 1 base, with 15 bases between. In nucleotides, the CDR3 is TGTGCCAGCAGCGCCCAGTTTTGGGGGGGCACAGATACGCAGTATTTT. This translates into CASSAQFWGGTDTQYF. The whole variable domain, remainder taken from reference TRBV9 and TRBJ2-3, is DSGVTQTPKHLITATGQRVTLRCSPRSGDLSVYWYQQSLDQGLQFLIQYYNGEERAKGNILERFSAQQFPDLHSELNLSSLELGDSALYFCASSAQFWGGTDTQYFGPGTRLTVL.

In DNA, the CDR3 is TGTGCCAGATTGTTGCGGTTGTTGGAGACCCAGTACTTC. It yields the protein CARLLRLLETQYF. V gene TRBV5-3 combines with J gene TRBJ2-5; D is undetermined. TRBV5-3 is designated an ORF whose function remains uncertain. The length of the CDR3 is 13 residues. Trimming took 7 bases from V and 5 from J, leaving 15 bases between them.

The chain carries TRBV5-1 and TRBJ2-7; TRBD2 aligns across 8 bases. V was clipped by 7 bases and J by 7 bases; unmatched bases: 16. CDR3 length equals 15 residues. Germline V gene lookup returns CDR1 SGHRS and CDR2 YFSETQ. The CDR3: CASGRIAGSQGEQYF. The CDR3 region has the DNA TGCGCCAGCGGCAGAATAGCGGGATCCCAGGGGGAGCAGTACTTC.

This chain connects TRBV11-3 to TRBJ2-1, with TRBD2 identical over 8 bases. V lost 9 bases, J lost 4 bases, and 8 bases stayed unmatched. Germline V CDR1 and CDR2: SGHNT, YENEEA. The CDR3 extends over 14 amino acids. CDR3 sequence (DNA): TGTGCCAGTAAAGGAGCGGGGGCTTACAATGAGCAGTTCTTC. Translation gives CASKGAGAYNEQFF.